The 26 T cell receptor beta chains presented below share a single source sample, sequenced in a study of response to subunit inactivated influenza vaccine. One entry per CDR3 protein, called by TCRdb with MiXCR from the RT-PCR reads. The data contain 650,000 or so distinct CDR3 sequences, 14% of them singletons. The source was PBMCs from blood, collected 14 to 15 days before vaccination. The receptors were gathered from a man between 50 and 59 years old who received an inactivated influenza vaccine.

The V gene is TRBV7-2, the J gene TRBJ2-2; TRBD2 aligns across 7 bases. The CDR3 contains 16 residues. Germline V CDR1 and CDR2: SGHTA, FQGNSA. V lost 5 bases, J lost 5 bases, and 11 bases stayed unmatched. The CDR3 spells CASSPRWRGRTGELFF. CDR3 nucleotide sequence: TGTGCCAGCAGCCCCCGGTGGCGGGGGAGGACCGGGGAGCTGTTTTTT.

V and J are TRBV27 and TRBJ2-1, with 13 bases identical to TRBD2. Germline CDR1 reads MNHEY; CDR2 reads SMNVEV (reference sequence). The CDR3 is 15 amino acids. The V and J ends lost 5 bases and 6 bases, in that order; junction bases with no gene match: 4. This CDR3 is CASSQGTSGVNEQFF. The DNA for the CDR3 is TGTGCCAGCAGTCAAGGGACTAGCGGGGTCAATGAGCAGTTCTTC.

The chain combines TRBV5-1 with TRBJ1-1; the match to TRBD1 covers 10 bases. V lost 4 bases to trimming and J lost 9 bases; unmatched junction nucleotides: 12. Per germline, CDR1 SGHRS and CDR2 YFSETQ. This CDR3 is 15 amino acids long. CDR3 sequence: CASSTGQGRSTKAFF. In DNA form, the CDR3 reads TGCGCCAGCAGCACGGGACAGGGGAGATCAACTAAAGCTTTCTTT.

This clonotype turned up a few times. V is TRBV7-2 and J is TRBJ1-2, with D unclear. Germline V gene lookup returns CDR1 SGHTA and CDR2 FQGNSA. V lost 5 bases and J 4 bases, leaving 17 bases between the germline ends. The CDR3 spans 15 residues. DNA for the CDR3: TGTGCCAGCAGCCCCTTTCCAGGATCGGGCTATGGCTACACCTTC. Translated, it gives CASSPFPGSGYGYTF.

The chain joins TRBV10-3 to TRBJ1-2; the D gene is possibly TRBD1 (5 bases). Between the trimmed V and J ends, which lost 7 bases and 5 bases, there was a span of 17 bases. Germline V gene data show CDR1 as ENHRY and CDR2 as SYGVKD. This CDR3 contains 14 residues. The CDR3 region is CAIMGQGREYGYTF. The CDR3 DNA follows: TGTGCCATCATGGGCCAGGGCCGGGAGTATGGCTACACCTTC.

The table lists this clonotype with many counts. The chain has TRBV5-1 and TRBJ2-3, with a possible D match to TRBD2 (6 bases). V dropped 5 bases and J dropped 6 bases, with 25 bases sitting between them. Germline values: CDR1 SGHRS, CDR2 YFSETQ. The CDR3 has 17 amino acids. This CDR3 is CASRWGDAVKQWDTQYF. In DNA, the CDR3 is TGCGCCAGCAGATGGGGGGATGCCGTTAAGCAGTGGGATACGCAGTATTTT.

This clonotype was recorded a few times. This chain links TRBV6-2 or TRBV6-3 with TRBJ2-6, with D perhaps being TRBD1 or TRBD2 (5 bases each). The CDR3 length is 18 residues. V gave up 2 bases and J gave up 1 base, with 15 bases separating them. Germline assignment: CDR1 MNHEY and CDR2 SVGEGT. CDR3 bases: TGTGCCAGCAGTTACATCCGGGGCCGAAAATCTGGGGCCAACGTCCTGACTTTC. This gives the protein CASSYIRGRKSGANVLTF.

V and J are TRBV4-3 and TRBJ2-2; D might be TRBD2 (5 bases). This CDR3 has 14 residues. The germline V and J ends were trimmed by 3 bases and 4 bases, with 9 bases remaining between them. Germline-derived CDR1 and CDR2 are LGHNA and YSLEER. The chain's CDR3 is CASSQRRITGELFF. As DNA, the CDR3 is TGCGCCAGCAGCCAGAGGAGGATCACCGGGGAGCTGTTTTTT.

The rearrangement uses TRBV7-6 and TRBJ2-5; D could derive from TRBD1 or TRBD2 (6 bases each). Germline V gene sequence: CDR1 SGHVS, CDR2 FNYEAQ. V dropped 4 bases and J dropped 2 bases, with 14 bases sitting between them. The CDR3 loop spans 15 amino acids. The CDR3 spells CASSSPGAVQETQYF. DNA of the CDR3: TGTGCCAGCAGCTCCCCGGGGGCAGTACAAGAGACCCAGTACTTC.

A few counts support this clonotype. V is TRBV4-3 and J is TRBJ2-1; no clear D. CDR1 and CDR2 from the germline V gene are LGHNA and YSLEER. V gave up 0 bases and J gave up 7 bases, with 7 bases separating them. This CDR3 has 13 residues. Here the CDR3 reads CASSQESRNEQFF. The DNA of the CDR3 is TGCGCCAGCAGCCAAGAATCCAGGAATGAGCAGTTCTTC.

The table lists this clonotype with a few counts. The rearrangement joins TRBV10-1 to TRBJ2-7, with D possibly being TRBD1 (5 bases). The CDR3 totals 12 residues. Germline V gives CDR1 WNHNN, CDR2 SYGVQD (reference sequence). V gave up 3 bases and J gave up 7 bases, with 10 bases separating them. The CDR3 region has the DNA TGCGCCAGCAGTGAAGGGGCTCGGGAGCAGTACTTC. This encodes CASSEGAREQYF.

V and J are TRBV9 and TRBJ2-1; 8 bases match TRBD1. The CDR3 contains 14 residues. Looked up from germline, CDR1 is SGDLS and CDR2 is YYNGEE. Unmatched junction bases numbered 4, after V lost 3 bases and J lost 5 bases. The chain's CDR3 is CASSGAGGHNEQFF. The CDR3 DNA follows: TGTGCCAGCAGCGGGGCAGGGGGCCACAATGAGCAGTTCTTC.

The chain carries TRBV7-2 and TRBJ2-7; D could derive from TRBD1 or TRBD2 (5 bases each). The CDR3 has 13 amino acids. V dropped 5 bases and J dropped 5 bases, with 13 bases sitting between them. Germline V gene sequence: CDR1 SGHTA, CDR2 FQGNSA. CDR3 nucleotide sequence: TGTGCCAGCAGCACGACTGGGGACCACGAGCAGTACTTC. This gives the protein CASSTTGDHEQYF.

This clonotype was counted a few times. The rearrangement uses TRBV29-1 and TRBJ2-3; tentative D call: TRBD2 (7 bases). The germline V gene has CDR1 SQVTM and CDR2 ANQGSEA. Trimming removed 6 bases at V and 4 bases at J, with 17 bases between. The CDR3 sequence is 14 residues long. CDR3 sequence: CSVGGAQGADTQYF. The CDR3 nucleotides read TGCAGCGTGGGAGGGGCACAGGGCGCAGATACGCAGTATTTT.

This clonotype was counted ten times or more. This rearrangement joins TRBV5-1 to TRBJ1-1; D unclear. Trimming cost V 0 bases and J 6 bases, with 15 bases left between them. Looked up from germline, CDR1 is SGHRS and CDR2 is YFSETQ. This CDR3 comprises 15 residues. In nucleotides, the CDR3 is TGCGCCAGCAGCTTGGCCGTTGGGTCAAAGGCTGAAGCTTTCTTT. This codes for CASSLAVGSKAEAFF.

The chain carries TRBV7-2 and TRBJ1-1; 7 bases agree with TRBD1. Germline lookup yields CDR1 SGHTA and CDR2 FQGNSA. This CDR3 has 17 residues. Unmatched junction bases numbered 10, after V lost 3 bases and J lost 0 bases. DNA for the CDR3: TGTGCCAGCAGCTTTCCCGGAAACAGGGGCATGAACACTGAAGCTTTCTTT. This sequence encodes CASSFPGNRGMNTEAFF.

The V call is TRBV7-2, the J call TRBJ2-1; D unresolved. Deletions cut 5 bases from V and 0 bases from J, with 11 bases between. Germline V lookup: CDR1 SGHTA, CDR2 FQGNSA. This CDR3 has 15 amino acids. The CDR3 bases are TGTGCCAGCAGCACCCCTGGAAGCTCCTACAATGAGCAGTTCTTC. It yields the protein CASSTPGSSYNEQFF.

The chain employs TRBV7-8 and TRBJ2-1; D uncertain. The CDR3 runs 14 residues. Germline loops: CDR1 SGHVS, CDR2 FQNEAQ. The germline V and J ends were trimmed by 8 bases and 6 bases, with 17 bases remaining between them. The CDR3, as DNA: TGTGCCAGCGCCGTGGCCCACGGGCTCAATGAGCAGTTCTTC. Encoded protein: CASAVAHGLNEQFF.

This clonotype was seen at least ten times. The chain employs TRBV28 and TRBJ2-1; D is ambiguous. The CDR3 length is 15 residues. Per germline, CDR1 MDHEN and CDR2 SYDVKM. Trimming took off 3 bases at V and 2 bases at J, with 11 bases between the two ends. CDR3 protein: CASSFRLKTYNEQFF. CDR3 coding DNA: TGTGCCAGCAGTTTCAGGCTAAAGACCTACAATGAGCAGTTCTTC.

This clonotype has just one count. The chain is built from TRBV29-1 and TRBJ2-7; possible D gene TRBD2, 5 bases. Trimming left V 6 bases short and J 6 bases short, with 21 bases between. The CDR3 length is 14 residues. Per the germline V gene, CDR1 is SQVTM and CDR2 is ANQGSEA. The DNA of the CDR3 is TGCAGCGTCTCTCCACAGAGGGCATTGGGCGAGCAGTACTTC. Residues: CSVSPQRALGEQYF.

This clonotype came up a few times. The chain employs TRBV6-5 and TRBJ2-1, with D perhaps TRBD2 (6 bases). Per the germline V gene, CDR1 is MNHEY and CDR2 is SVGAGI. Trimming shortened V by 4 bases and J by 8 bases, and 18 bases separated the two germline ends. The CDR3 totals 15 residues. CDR3 region: CASSSSGRGIDEQFF. CDR3 nucleotide sequence: TGTGCCAGCAGTTCCAGCGGGCGCGGGATCGATGAGCAGTTCTTC.

The gene calls are TRBV24-1 and TRBJ2-1; D unclear. CDR1 KGHDR and CDR2 SFDVKD come from the germline V gene. Trimming left V 1 base short and J 11 bases short, with 14 bases between. The CDR3 contains 14 residues. The CDR3 region is CATSDFHSLSKQFF. The CDR3 coding sequence is TGTGCCACCAGTGATTTCCATTCTCTCTCGAAGCAGTTCTTC.

This clonotype was observed a handful of times. The rearrangement joins TRBV28 to TRBJ2-7; a possible D gene is TRBD1 (5 bases). V shed 1 base and J shed 6 bases, with 13 bases lying between them. CDR3 length equals 14 residues. The V gene's germline CDR1 is MDHEN and CDR2 SYDVKM. DNA of the CDR3: TGTGCCAGCAGTTTATTTCAGGGTAAGGCCGAGCAGTACTTC. Translating it yields CASSLFQGKAEQYF.

This chain connects TRBV5-1 to TRBJ1-6; TRBD1 is a possible D gene (5 bases). V gave up 0 bases and J gave up 7 bases, with 14 bases separating them. The germline V gene has CDR1 SGHRS and CDR2 YFSETQ. CDR3 length: 16 amino acids. CDR3 residues: CASSLGQTLSNSPLHF. Written as DNA, the CDR3 is TGCGCCAGCAGCTTGGGACAGACACTTAGCAATTCACCCCTCCACTTT.

This chain links TRBV3-1 with TRBJ1-5; the D gene is possibly TRBD1 (6 bases). CDR1 is LGHDT, CDR2 YNNKEL, per germline (reference sequence). There are 15 residues in the CDR3. The V gene lost 0 bases and the J gene lost 6 bases, with 12 bases spanning the gap. CDR3 nucleotides: TGTGCCAGCAGCCAAGACCCAGGGGAGGGTCAGCCCCAGCATTTT. This gives the protein CASSQDPGEGQPQHF.

This clonotype was observed a few times. The V and J genes are TRBV5-1 and TRBJ2-3, with 7 bases matching TRBD1. The CDR3 spans 14 residues. In germline, CDR1 is SGHRS, CDR2 YFSETQ. Trimming cost V 4 bases and J 4 bases; bases outside gene matches: 6. As DNA, the CDR3 is TGCGCCAGCAGCGACAGACAGGGTCCAGATACGCAGTATTTT. It is translated as CASSDRQGPDTQYF.